Shown below are 24 T cell receptor beta chains from a single sample sequenced in a study of blood T cells in healthy people across ages. Sample-barcoded 5' priming and a J-beta primer mix drove a second PCR of 7 to 11 cycles. A single record per CDR3 protein comes from TCRdb applying MiXCR to the 5' RACE reads. The sample records about 1.4 million distinct CDR3 sequences, roughly 60% being singletons. The source material was blood. The receptors were sampled from a man between 18 and 29 years old in good health.

The chain couples TRBV29-1 to TRBJ1-2; weak D call: TRBD1 (5 bases). The CDR3 runs to 13 residues. Trimming pared 4 bases from V and 8 bases from J, leaving 17 bases between. Germline CDR1 SQVTM, CDR2 ANQGSEA. The CDR3 protein is CSVGSSGKEGYTF. CDR3 DNA sequence: TGCAGCGTTGGTTCGTCAGGGAAAGAGGGCTACACCTTC.

The rearrangement joins TRBV28 to TRBJ2-5; 9 positions match TRBD1. V shed 10 bases, J shed 11 bases, and the junction held 11 bases outside the gene matches. The CDR3 covers 12 residues. The germline V gene encodes CDR1 MDHEN and CDR2 SYDVKM. The CDR3 DNA sequence: TGTGCCACCCTCACAGGGGGCGCGGTGCAGTACTTC. This codes for CATLTGGAVQYF.

This chain uses TRBV6-5 with TRBJ2-7; no clear D gene. Germline V gene data show CDR1 as MNHEY and CDR2 as SVGAGI. Trimming took 6 bases from V and 5 from J, leaving 14 bases between them. The CDR3 sequence is 13 residues long. CDR3 residues: CASSPSLGNEQYF. For the CDR3, the DNA is TGTGCCAGCAGCCCGTCACTTGGAAACGAGCAGTACTTC.

The genes are TRBV7-2 and TRBJ2-3; D tentatively reads TRBD1 or TRBD2 (6 bases each). The CDR3 spans 14 residues. The V gene's germline CDR1 is SGHTA and CDR2 FQGNSA. V lost 4 bases and J lost 7, with 15 bases in between. The CDR3 spells CASSWGADDYTQYF. CDR3 coding DNA: TGTGCCAGCAGCTGGGGGGCCGATGATTATACGCAGTATTTT.

The rearrangement links TRBV6-6 to TRBJ2-7; TRBD1 aligns across 7 bases. The CDR3 extends over 14 amino acids. V lost 5 bases to trimming and J lost 2 bases; unmatched junction nucleotides: 6. Germline CDR1 MNHNY, CDR2 SVGAGI (reference sequence). CDR3 in amino acids: CASSNRGQTYEQYF. The CDR3 DNA is TGTGCCAGCAGTAACAGGGGTCAAACCTACGAGCAGTACTTC.

The chain uses TRBV5-1 and TRBJ2-3, with a possible D match to TRBD2 (6 bases). The CDR3 sequence is 15 residues long. Trimming shortened V by 2 bases and J by 2 bases, and 12 bases separated the two germline ends. The germline gives CDR1 SGHRS, CDR2 YFSETQ. The DNA of the CDR3 is TGCGCCAGCAGCTTAGTAGCTAGCGACACAGATACGCAGTATTTT. Amino acids: CASSLVASDTDTQYF.

The V gene is TRBV7-9, the J gene TRBJ2-1; D may be TRBD1 (5 bases). Germline loops: CDR1 SEHNR, CDR2 FQNEAQ (reference sequence). V shed 5 bases and J shed 7 bases, with 21 bases lying between them. This CDR3 region has 16 residues. CDR3 nucleotide sequence: TGTGCCAGCAGCCCCGTAGGCAGGGCGGAGAGGAATGAGCAGTTCTTC. Translated, it gives CASSPVGRAERNEQFF.

V and J are TRBV12-3 or TRBV12-4 and TRBJ2-5; D uncertain. The CDR3 length is 13 residues. V lost 2 bases and J lost 5, with 9 bases in between. The CDR3 nucleotides are TGTGCCAGCAGTTTATACCTGGCTGAGACCCAGTACTTC. Encoded protein: CASSLYLAETQYF.

The chain combines TRBV6-1 with TRBJ1-4; no firm D call. CDR1 is MNHNS and CDR2 is SASEGT in the germline V gene. V was pared by 4 bases and J by 7 bases, with 13 bases between. The CDR3 has 14 amino acids. The CDR3 DNA reads as TGTGCCAGCAGTGTACAGCTTTCGGTTGAAAAACTGTTTTTT. Its translation is CASSVQLSVEKLFF.

The V call is TRBV15, the J call TRBJ2-3; TRBD2 matches at 12 bases. Germline V gene data show CDR1 as LNHNV and CDR2 as YYDKDF (reference sequence). The CDR3 covers 18 residues. Germline trimming cut 3 bases from V and 1 base from J; bases unmatched to any gene: 8. The CDR3 loop reads CATSSRLAGDWRTDTQYF. As DNA, the CDR3 is TGTGCCACCAGCAGTCGACTAGCGGGAGATTGGCGCACAGATACGCAGTATTTT.

The chain is built from TRBV6-2 or TRBV6-3 and TRBJ2-7; no firm D call. The J call may be faulty, since TRBJ2-5 better matches the DNA end. Looked up from germline, CDR1 is MNHEY and CDR2 is SVGEGT. This CDR3 comprises 12 residues. The CDR3 region is CASIGGPETQYF. Written as DNA, the CDR3 is TGTGCCAGCATTGGTGGGCCAGAGACCCAGTACTTC.

The V call is TRBV4-2, the J call TRBJ2-5; the D is unclear. Trimming took off 1 base at V and 1 base at J, with 13 bases between the two ends. Germline values: CDR1 LGHNA, CDR2 YNFKEQ. This CDR3 region has 16 residues. The CDR3 nucleotides are TGTGCCAGCAGCCAAGCGGTCCGGCGGATCCAAGAGACCCAGTACTTC. Its translation: CASSQAVRRIQETQYF.

As regards this clonotype: It may be a read error: a sequence one base away is much more abundant. CDR3 protein: CASSWNSYEQYF. The DNA for the CDR3 is TGTGCCAGCAGCTGGAACTCCTACGAGCAGTACTTC. The chain combines TRBV7-9 with TRBJ2-7; D is undetermined. The CDR3 extends over 12 amino acids. The ends were cut back, 4 bases at V and 0 bases at J, with 4 bases in the middle. Germline V gene lookup returns CDR1 SEHNR and CDR2 FQNEAQ (reference sequence).

This clonotype has just a few counts. The gene calls are TRBV6-6 and TRBJ2-7; D is possibly TRBD1 or TRBD2 (6 bases each). CDR1 and CDR2 (germline): MNHNY, SVGAGI (reference sequence). V dropped 11 bases and J dropped 0 bases, with 17 bases sitting between them. This CDR3 comprises 14 residues. The CDR3 sequence is CAGGKEGSSYEQYF. Here the CDR3 DNA reads TGTGCCGGGGGCAAGGAGGGTAGCTCCTACGAGCAGTACTTC.

In the case of this clonotype: At one end the junction does not follow the germline gene, possibly because of a read error. The J gene is TRBJ2-3, the V gene TRBV7-7, with 10 bases identical to TRBD1. In germline, CDR1 is SSHAT, CDR2 FNYEAQ (reference sequence). CDR3 length: 15 amino acids. In nucleotides, the CDR3 is TGTGCTAGCAGCTTGGGACAGGGGTCATCAGATACGCAGTATTTT. It is translated as CASSLGQGSSDTQYF.

This clonotype was recorded only once. The rearrangement uses TRBV7-9 and TRBJ2-5; TRBD2 matches 7 bases. The junction had 10 bases not matched to a gene; V was cut back by 1 base and J by 2 bases. CDR1 SEHNR and CDR2 FQNEAQ come from the germline V gene (reference sequence). The CDR3 is made up of 17 amino acids. CDR3 sequence (DNA): TGTGCCAGCAGCTTAGGGTGGGATCGCGGGGGTCAAGAGACCCAGTACTTC. It is translated as CASSLGWDRGGQETQYF.

The chain has TRBV7-9 and TRBJ2-1; no reliable D call. The CDR3 loop spans 13 amino acids. V was clipped by 5 bases and J by 8 bases, with 13 bases between them. In germline, CDR1 is SEHNR, CDR2 FQNEAQ (reference sequence). The CDR3 DNA is TGTGCCAGCAGCCTCAACCGCCGCGATGAGCAGTTCTTC. Amino acid sequence: CASSLNRRDEQFF.

This clonotype has a handful of counts. This rearrangement joins TRBV4-3 to TRBJ1-2; D perhaps matches TRBD1 (5 bases). V lost 0 bases and J lost 4, with 15 bases in between. The length of the CDR3 is 16 residues. Germline V gene sequence: CDR1 LGHNA, CDR2 YSLEER. The CDR3 DNA is TGCGCCAGCAGCCAAGAAGACCGACAGCCATCCTATGGCTACACCTTC. Translating it yields CASSQEDRQPSYGYTF.

This clonotype was found a few times. V and J are TRBV4-2 and TRBJ1-1; D is perhaps TRBD1 (6 bases). V shed 7 bases and J shed 5 bases, with 20 bases lying between them. The germline V gene encodes CDR1 LGHNA and CDR2 YNFKEQ. The CDR3 is 15 amino acids. CDR3 loop: CASTKEGGEGTEAFF. The CDR3 bases are TGTGCCAGCACCAAAGAGGGGGGGGAGGGGACTGAAGCTTTCTTT.

The chain joins TRBV7-6 to TRBJ1-2, with D possibly matching TRBD1 (6 bases). The CDR3 loop spans 16 amino acids. The ends were cut back, 1 base at V and 5 bases at J, with 17 bases in the middle. Per germline, CDR1 SGHVS and CDR2 FNYEAQ. The DNA of the CDR3 is TGTGCCAGCAGCTTAGGGGCCCAGGGGTTTTATTATGGCTACACCTTC. This sequence encodes CASSLGAQGFYYGYTF.

The chain recombines TRBV21-1 with TRBJ2-7; TRBD1 is taken as the D call from the table, unchecked against the DNA. TRBV21-1 is labeled a pseudogene. The CDR3 length is 11 residues. This CDR3 reads CASEGSYEQYF. As DNA, the CDR3 is TGTGCCAGCGAGGGGTCCTACGAGCAGTACTTC.

A few counts support this clonotype. CDR3 sequence (DNA): TGCGCCAGCAGCTTGGCGGCCGACCTTGACGACGAGCAGTACTTC. Amino acid sequence: CASSLAADLDDEQYF. The chain couples TRBV5-1 to TRBJ2-7; no reliable D call. The CDR3 has 15 amino acids. Germline CDR1 is SGHRS and CDR2 is YFSETQ. The V end was cut by 0 bases, the J end by 5 bases, with 15 bases between.

This chain joins TRBV20-1 and TRBJ2-5; 10 nucleotides match TRBD2. The J segment lost 11 bases and the V segment lost 3 bases, leaving 18 bases of the junction unmatched. Germline V CDR1 and CDR2: DFQATT, SNEGSKA (reference sequence). CDR3 length: 16 residues. CDR3 in amino acids: CSASQLAGVTYNEQYF. As DNA, the CDR3 is TGCAGTGCTAGCCAGCTAGCGGGGGTGACATACAATGAGCAGTACTTC.

The chain joins TRBV11-2 to TRBJ2-7; no reliable D call. The ends were cut back, 1 base at V and 8 bases at J, with 9 bases in the middle. Looked up from germline, CDR1 is SGHAT and CDR2 is FQNNGV. The CDR3 is made up of 12 amino acids. In DNA, the CDR3 is TGTGCCAGCAGCTTAGTGTCAGTTAAGCAGTACTTC. Its protein product is CASSLVSVKQYF.